These 29 T cell receptor beta chains came from one sample sequenced in a study of blood T cell repertoires in COVID-19. TCRdb's copy holds only in-frame clones and misses some; the assay was immunoSEQ multiplex PCR. The sample carries some 200,000 clones, around 81% recorded once. The material sequenced was peripheral blood. The receptors stem from a young woman who had recovered from COVID-19.

The rearrangement joins TRBV15 to TRBJ1-6, with 8 bases that match TRBD1. V lost 9 bases to trimming and J lost 6 bases; unmatched junction nucleotides: 10. This CDR3 has 15 amino acids. CDR1 and CDR2 from the germline V gene are LNHNV and YYDKDF (reference sequence). In DNA form, the CDR3 reads TGTGCCACGGCAGGGGGCGAATTTTTTAATTCACCCCTCCACTTT. It encodes CATAGGEFFNSPLHF. The whole variable domain, remainder taken from reference TRBV15 and TRBJ1-6, is DAMVIQNPRYQVTQFGKPVTLSCSQTLNHNVMYWYQQKSSQAPKLLFHYYDKDFNNEADTPDNFQSRRPNTSFCFLDIRSPGLGDTAMYLCATAGGEFFNSPLHFGNGTRLTVT.

This clone was seen once. The V gene is TRBV5-1, the J gene TRBJ2-7; possibly TRBD1 for D (7 bases). CDR3 length equals 12 residues. CDR1 and CDR2 (germline): SGHRS, YFSETQ. The ends were cut back, 8 bases at V and 3 bases at J, with 12 bases in the middle. In nucleotides, the CDR3 is TGCGCCAGTGCGGGGACAGTCTACGAGCAGTACTTC. Its translation: CASAGTVYEQYF.

V gene TRBV5-1 combines with J gene TRBJ1-4, with D hard to call. This CDR3 has 13 residues. CDR1 SGHRS and CDR2 YFSETQ come from the germline V gene. Trimming pared 4 bases from V and 3 bases from J, leaving 7 bases between. CDR3 nucleotide sequence: TGCGCCAGCAGCCTGGGAGCTAATGAAAAACTGTTTTTT. Translation gives CASSLGANEKLFF. The variable domain in full, completed from reference TRBV5-1 and TRBJ1-4, reads KAGVTQTPRYLIKTRGQQVTLSCSPISGHRSVSWYQQTPGQGLQFLFEYFSETQRNKGNFPGRFSGRQFSNSRSEMNVSTLELGDSALYLCASSLGANEKLFFGSGTQLSVL.

A word on this clone: This may be a read error: a much more frequent sequence differs by one nucleotide. This specimen includes other DNA sequences encoding the same CDR3. V gene TRBV9 combines with J gene TRBJ1-1, with unresolved D. CDR1 SGDLS and CDR2 YYNGEE come from the germline V gene. Trimming took 0 bases from V and 1 from J, leaving 4 bases between them. This CDR3 comprises 13 residues. DNA of the CDR3: TGTGCCAGCAGCGTAGCAGGGAACACTGAAGCTTTCTTT. It specifies CASSVAGNTEAFF. The whole variable domain, remainder taken from reference TRBV9 and TRBJ1-1, is DSGVTQTPKHLITATGQRVTLRCSPRSGDLSVYWYQQSLDQGLQFLIQYYNGEERAKGNILERFSAQQFPDLHSELNLSSLELGDSALYFCASSVAGNTEAFFGQGTRLTVV.

The chain has TRBV6-5 and TRBJ2-5; TRBD1 matches 9 bases. Germline V lookup: CDR1 MNHEY, CDR2 SVGAGI. V shed 6 bases, J shed 5 bases, and the junction held 10 bases outside the gene matches. This CDR3 is built from 15 residues. CDR3 in DNA: TGTGCCAGCAGGGGGACAGGGCAACCCTGGGAGACCCAGTACTTC. This gives the protein CASRGTGQPWETQYF.

This rearrangement joins TRBV30 to TRBJ1-5, with 9 positions matching TRBD1. Germline CDR1 is GTSNPN and CDR2 is SVGIG (reference sequence). Trimming cost V 2 bases and J 4 bases; bases outside gene matches: 3. CDR3 length equals 14 residues. Written as DNA, the CDR3 is TGTGCCTGGAGTCCTGGACAGGGGAATCAGCCCCAGCATTTT. Protein: CAWSPGQGNQPQHF.

The chain carries TRBV10-3 and TRBJ2-7; 9 bases are a match to TRBD1. The V gene end was trimmed by 0 bases and the J gene end by 5 bases; junction bases not matched to a gene: 5. The CDR3 totals 15 residues. CDR1 and CDR2 (germline): ENHRY, SYGVKD. CDR3 coding DNA: TGTGCCATCAGTGAGTCGACAGGGGGTTGGAACGAGCAGTACTTC. Residues: CAISESTGGWNEQYF.

This clone has just one count. The V call is TRBV5-1, the J call TRBJ2-1; 8 positions agree with TRBD1. Germline CDR1 and CDR2: SGHRS and YFSETQ. CDR3 length: 14 residues. V was clipped by 4 bases and J by 6 bases; unmatched bases: 6. CDR3 residues: CASSPRTGGNEQFF. As DNA, the CDR3 is TGCGCCAGCAGCCCTCGCACAGGGGGCAATGAGCAGTTCTTC. Supplemented by reference TRBV5-1 and TRBJ2-1, the full variable domain reads KAGVTQTPRYLIKTRGQQVTLSCSPISGHRSVSWYQQTPGQGLQFLFEYFSETQRNKGNFPGRFSGRQFSNSRSEMNVSTLELGDSALYLCASSPRTGGNEQFFGPGTRLTVL.

The chain joins TRBV28 to TRBJ1-2; 7 bases line up with TRBD1. CDR1 and CDR2 from the germline V gene are MDHEN and SYDVKM. V trimming: 6 bases; J trimming: 2 bases; junction bases outside the gene matches: 3. The CDR3 is 13 amino acids. The CDR3 loop is CASRKGQNYGYTF. The CDR3, as DNA: TGTGCCAGCAGGAAGGGACAGAACTATGGCTACACCTTC.

The V gene is TRBV30, the J gene TRBJ1-4; D is unresolved. The CDR3 runs 15 residues. Between the trimmed V and J ends, which lost 5 bases and 3 bases, there was a span of 16 bases. Germline values: CDR1 GTSNPN, CDR2 SVGIG (reference sequence). CDR3 bases: TGTGCCTGGTCGGATACGAGGGCCTCTAATGAAAAACTGTTTTTT. Translated: CAWSDTRASNEKLFF.

The genes are TRBV19 and TRBJ1-5; TRBD1 agrees at 7 bases. V was pared by 6 bases and J by 4 bases, with 15 bases of the junction left unmatched. The CDR3 has 17 amino acids. Germline CDR1 reads LNHDA; CDR2 reads SQIVND (reference sequence). CDR3: CASSALRQGIGNQPQHF. The CDR3 DNA sequence: TGTGCCAGTAGCGCACTTCGACAGGGAATAGGGAATCAGCCCCAGCATTTT.

The chain uses TRBV28 and TRBJ1-4; D gene unclear. The length of the CDR3 is 13 residues. CDR1 MDHEN and CDR2 SYDVKM come from the germline V gene. This chain's CDR3 is CVCGGGTNEKLFF. DNA for the CDR3: TGTGTCTGTGGTGGAGGAACTAATGAAAAACTGTTTTTT.

The chain couples TRBV5-1 to TRBJ1-1; TRBD1 aligns across 7 bases. The CDR3 has 13 amino acids. V trimming: 7 bases; J trimming: 3 bases; junction bases outside the gene matches: 6. Germline CDR1 and CDR2: SGHRS and YFSETQ. DNA of the CDR3: TGCGCCAGCCAGGGGGAGGAGTACACTGAAGCTTTCTTT. The encoded protein is CASQGEEYTEAFF.

This chain joins TRBV27 and TRBJ2-3, with TRBD2 as a possible D gene (6 bases). CDR1 MNHEY and CDR2 SMNVEV come from the germline V gene (reference sequence). The ends were cut back, 9 bases at V and 2 bases at J, with 15 bases in the middle. The CDR3 runs 14 residues. Written as DNA, the CDR3 is TGTGCCAGTAGTCCGGGACTTTTCACAGATACGCAGTATTTT. Translation: CASSPGLFTDTQYF.

This chain uses TRBV11-3 with TRBJ2-5, with D possibly being TRBD2 (7 bases). The CDR3 runs 12 residues. Germline V gives CDR1 SGHNT, CDR2 YENEEA. Between the trimmed V and J ends, which lost 8 bases and 5 bases, there was a span of 12 bases. The CDR3 coding sequence is TGTGCCAGCTCCCGGGGGGCCGAGACCCAGTACTTC. It translates to CASSRGAETQYF.

This chain links TRBV30 with TRBJ2-3; D ambiguous. The CDR3 length is 13 residues. Trimming removed 8 bases at V and 6 bases at J, with 18 bases between. Germline-derived CDR1 and CDR2 are GTSNPN and SVGIG (reference sequence). CDR3 coding DNA: TGTGCCGGAAGTCAGAGCGACGGGGATACGCAGTATTTT. It is translated as CAGSQSDGDTQYF.

The genes are TRBV2 and TRBJ1-2; 7 bases match TRBD1. CDR3 size: 13 residues. J gave up 4 bases and V 5 bases, and 4 bases lay outside the gene matches. Germline-derived CDR1 and CDR2 are SNHLY and FYNNEI. CDR3 coding DNA: TGTGCCAGCAGTCGCCGGGACAGCTATGGCTACACCTTC. Translating it yields CASSRRDSYGYTF.

J is TRBJ2-2 and V is TRBV7-2; D not certain. V lost 5 bases, J lost 8 bases, and 15 bases lay in between. The germline V gene has CDR1 SGHTA and CDR2 FQGNSA. CDR3 length: 14 residues. The CDR3 protein is CASSPTLETGELFF. DNA of the CDR3: TGTGCCAGCAGCCCCACATTGGAGACTGGGGAGCTGTTTTTT.

The rearrangement links TRBV4-1 to TRBJ1-2; 8 nucleotides agree with TRBD1. CDR1 is MGHRA, CDR2 YSYEKL, per germline. CDR3 size: 13 residues. Unmatched junction bases numbered 6, after V lost 4 bases and J lost 8 bases. CDR3 coding DNA: TGCGCCAGCAGCCTCAACAGGGGGGACGGCTACACCTTC. It encodes CASSLNRGDGYTF.

This clone occurred a few times. V and J are TRBV19 and TRBJ1-5; 7 positions agree with TRBD1. Germline V gene lookup returns CDR1 LNHDA and CDR2 SQIVND (reference sequence). This CDR3 comprises 16 residues. Trimming removed 2 bases from V and 4 bases from J; junction bases left unmatched: 8. The CDR3 DNA reads TGTGCCAGTAGTATAAGGTGGGGACAGCCGAATCAGCCCCAGCATTTT. Amino acid sequence: CASSIRWGQPNQPQHF.

This chain joins TRBV18 and TRBJ1-5; no clear D. CDR3 length: 15 amino acids. The germline CDR1 and CDR2 sequences are KGHSH and LQKENI. V shed 2 bases and J shed 5 bases, with 13 bases lying between them. CDR3 DNA: TGTGCCAGCTCACCAAATCCGGGTCGGGATCAGCCCCAGCATTTT. Translated: CASSPNPGRDQPQHF. Using reference TRBV18 and TRBJ1-5 for the parts outside the CDR3, the full variable domain is NAGVMQNPRHLVRRRGQEARLRCSPMKGHSHVYWYRQLPEEGLKFMVYLQKENIIDESGMPKERFSAEFPKEGPSILRIQQVVRGDSAAYFCASSPNPGRDQPQHFGDGTRLSIL.

This sequence joins TRBV5-1 and TRBJ2-3; 11 bases map to TRBD1. In germline, CDR1 is SGHRS, CDR2 YFSETQ. The V and J ends lost 3 bases and 4 bases, in that order; junction bases with no gene match: 4. The CDR3 extends over 15 amino acids. This CDR3 is CASSSGQGEADTQYF. CDR3 DNA: TGCGCCAGCAGCTCGGGACAGGGGGAGGCAGATACGCAGTATTTT.

The chain combines TRBV5-1 with TRBJ2-7; 7 bases match TRBD1. The germline V gene has CDR1 SGHRS and CDR2 YFSETQ. The CDR3 length is 14 residues. The V gene end was trimmed by 0 bases and the J gene end by 3 bases; junction bases not matched to a gene: 3. CDR3 loop: CASSLAGQHYEQYF. The DNA of the CDR3 is TGCGCCAGCAGCTTGGCGGGACAGCACTACGAGCAGTACTTC.

V and J are TRBV4-2 and TRBJ2-1, with D possibly matching TRBD2 (6 bases). Germline values: CDR1 LGHNA, CDR2 YNFKEQ. The CDR3 is 14 residues long. Trimming shortened V by 0 bases and J by 12 bases, and 15 bases separated the two germline ends. The CDR3 loop is CASSQDLETRVQFF. CDR3 bases: TGTGCCAGCAGCCAAGATCTCGAGACTAGGGTGCAGTTCTTC.

The rearrangement joins TRBV19 to TRBJ2-2; 8 nucleotides agree with TRBD2. CDR3 length: 14 residues. With V trimmed by 7 bases and J by 3 bases, 4 bases remained unmatched. Germline-derived CDR1 and CDR2 are LNHDA and SQIVND (reference sequence). The CDR3: CASKGTRYTGELFF. As DNA, the CDR3 is TGTGCCAGTAAAGGGACTAGATACACCGGGGAGCTGTTTTTT.

The genes are TRBV29-1 and TRBJ2-7; 12 bases agree with TRBD2. CDR1 SQVTM and CDR2 ANQGSEA come from the germline V gene. The CDR3 length is 14 residues. The V and J ends lost 7 bases and 2 bases, in that order; junction bases with no gene match: 6. CDR3 region: CSAELAGGPYEQYF. The CDR3 nucleotides are TGCAGCGCCGAGCTAGCGGGAGGGCCCTACGAGCAGTACTTC.

The CDR3: CASSLASGYSYNEQFF. CDR3 coding DNA: TGCGCCAGCAGCTTGGCTAGCGGATACTCCTACAATGAGCAGTTCTTC. The V gene is TRBV5-1, the J gene TRBJ2-1, with 7 bases matching TRBD2. Germline V CDR1 and CDR2: SGHRS, YFSETQ. The CDR3 loop spans 16 amino acids. J gave up 0 bases and V 0 bases, and 3 bases lay outside the gene matches.

The genes are TRBV4-1 and TRBJ2-6, with 9 bases matching TRBD2. There are 19 residues in the CDR3. Looked up from germline, CDR1 is MGHRA and CDR2 is YSYEKL. V dropped 1 base and J dropped 3; count of bases not matched to a gene: 10. CDR3 in DNA: TGCGCCAGCAGCCAAGTAGGCGGGAGGGCGAGGAGTGGGGCCAACGTCCTGACTTTC. Translated: CASSQVGGRARSGANVLTF.

CDR3 in amino acids: CASSYVRGTGELFF. The CDR3 nucleotides are TGTGCCAGCAGTTACGTCAGGGGCACCGGGGAGCTGTTTTTT. The rearrangement uses TRBV6-5 and TRBJ2-2; a weak D match, TRBD1 (6 bases). Germline V lookup: CDR1 MNHEY, CDR2 SVGAGI. This CDR3 comprises 14 residues. V was trimmed by 2 bases and J by 4 bases, leaving 8 bases between them.